This TCR beta chain was found in a study of cytomegalovirus exposure and HLA in healthy donors. Study results and caveats: The classifier reportedly diagnosed cytomegalovirus status with high specificity and sensitivity. In a later analysis, a missense DCLRE1C variant was linked to TCR beta V- and J-gene trimming. Indistinguishable V segments, including TRBV6-2 and TRBV6-3, were excluded.

This clone was found a few times. What it recognizes is unknown. Use of 60 Vbeta and 13 Jbeta primers characterized the PCR. The table came from immunoSEQ multiplex PCR; TCRdb's copy has only in-frame clones and leaves some out. The table includes 110,000 or so clones, 77% detected once. Each donor was healthy, and each was a bone marrow donor. The V and J ends lost 4 bases and 4 bases, in that order; junction bases with no gene match: 6. Germline assignment: CDR1 SGHAT and CDR2 FQNNGV. The CDR3 runs to 15 residues. This TCR derives from a man aged 35 to 55 in good health and CMV-seropositive. The chain joins TRBV11-2 to TRBJ2-7; 11 nucleotides agree with TRBD1. Sequencing was done on a sample of PBMCs. CDR3 sequence reads: CASSSDRGLWYEQYF. Here the CDR3 DNA reads TGTGCCAGCAGCTCGGACAGGGGGCTATGGTACGAGCAGTACTTC.